This T cell receptor beta chain emerged from a study of siplizumab effects on memory and regulatory T cells. Germline CDR1 is SGHVS and CDR2 is FQNEAQ. Trimming left V 2 bases short and J 1 base short, with 5 bases between. This CDR3 contains 13 residues. With respect to this clone: Its antigen is not known.

It was 10^5 or so TCR templates that were assayed per sample. The table came from immunoSEQ multiplex PCR; TCRdb's copy has only in-frame clones and leaves some out. The profile shows some 120,000 clones, roughly 94% of them singletons. Study results and caveats: Memory T cells appeared less diverse than naive cells, which seemed to contribute substantially to alloresponse. Siplizumab gave mappable alloreactive CD4+ clones an average Treg-derived fraction of less than 75%, against around 30% in controls. No functional test confirmed suppression by proliferating siplizumab-culture Tregs.

The chain is built from TRBV7-8 and TRBJ1-1; D call uncertain. This clonotype was sampled from a human donor in good health. Source material: non-Treg CD4+ T cells sorted from blood. CDR3 DNA: TGTGCCAGCAGCTTACAGGAGAACACTGAAGCTTTCTTT. It is translated as CASSLQENTEAFF. Full variable domain (outside the CDR3, taken from reference TRBV7-8 and TRBJ1-1): GAGVSQSPRYKVAKRGQDVALRCDPISGHVSLFWYQQALGQGPEFLTYFQNEAQLDKSGLPSDRFFAERPEGSVSTLKIQRTQQEDSAVYLCASSLQENTEAFFGQGTRLTVV.